The 24 T cell receptor beta chains below come from one sample, sequenced in a study of OX40 agonist ivuxolimab in advanced cancers. The protocol was immunoSEQ multiplex PCR, while the TCRdb copy is restricted to in-frame clones and leaves out a portion. The sample yields more than 80,000 clones, about 90% seen once. The starting material was CD4+ or CD8+ T cells sorted from blood, obtained in a trial of the OX40 agonist ivuxolimab. The receptors stem from an adult with an advanced solid tumor such as melanoma, head and neck, liver or kidney cancer.

CDR3 nucleotide sequence: TGTGCCAGCAGCACGGGACCGGCGCGAGATACGCAGTATTTT. This sequence encodes CASSTGPARDTQYF. The chain recombines TRBV9 with TRBJ2-3; possibly TRBD1 or TRBD2 for D (5 bases each). CDR3 length equals 14 residues. V lost 4 bases to trimming and J lost 5 bases, with 14 bases between them. The germline gives CDR1 SGDLS, CDR2 YYNGEE.

CDR3 amino acids: CASRGQSGKLFF. The CDR3 DNA is TGTGCCAGCAGAGGACAGTCGGGAAAACTGTTTTTT. The chain employs TRBV6-6 and TRBJ1-4; maybe TRBD1 (6 bases). The CDR3 has 12 residues. Germline CDR1 reads MNHNY; CDR2 reads SVGAGI (reference sequence). Trimming stripped 6 bases from V and 10 bases from J, with 12 bases between.

This clone was seen a single time. V gene TRBV18 combines with J gene TRBJ2-1; TRBD1 matches at 11 bases. This CDR3 is 15 amino acids long. Unmatched junction bases numbered 4, after V lost 3 bases and J lost 6 bases. The germline CDR1 and CDR2 sequences are KGHSH and LQKENI. The CDR3 sequence: CASSPSGTGGNEQFF. DNA of the CDR3: TGTGCCAGCTCACCCTCCGGGACAGGGGGCAATGAGCAGTTCTTC. Full variable domain (missing parts from reference TRBV18 and TRBJ2-1): NAGVMQNPRHLVRRRGQEARLRCSPMKGHSHVYWYRQLPEEGLKFMVYLQKENIIDESGMPKERFSAEFPKEGPSILRIQQVVRGDSAAYFCASSPSGTGGNEQFFGPGTRLTVL.

The chain recombines TRBV28 with TRBJ2-7, with 10 bases fitting TRBD1. Germline CDR1 and CDR2: MDHEN and SYDVKM. V lost 5 bases, J lost 2 bases, and 6 bases stayed unmatched. The CDR3 is made up of 15 amino acids. DNA of the CDR3: TGTGCCAGCAGTCCGGGACAGGGGACCCCCTACGAGCAGTACTTC. Translating gives CASSPGQGTPYEQYF.

DNA for the CDR3: TGTGCCAGCTCACCTTTGGGACCAGCGAACACCGGGGAGCTGTTTTTT. Protein: CASSPLGPANTGELFF. The genes are TRBV18 and TRBJ2-2, with D possibly being TRBD1 or TRBD2 (5 bases each). Trimming took 3 bases from V and 0 from J, leaving 11 bases between them. CDR1 and CDR2 (germline): KGHSH, LQKENI. This CDR3 is 16 amino acids long.

V is TRBV19 and J is TRBJ1-2, with D uncertain. The CDR3 contains 12 residues. Trimming pared 3 bases from V and 1 base from J, leaving 3 bases between. In germline, CDR1 is LNHDA, CDR2 SQIVND (reference sequence). As DNA, the CDR3 is TGTGCCAGTAGTATCTTTAACTATGGCTACACCTTC. It yields the protein CASSIFNYGYTF.

This chain uses TRBV7-2 with TRBJ1-5; D is uncertain. CDR1 is SGHTA and CDR2 is FQGNSA in the germline V gene. V lost 1 base and J 1 base, leaving 11 bases between the germline ends. The CDR3 has 16 amino acids. The CDR3 DNA reads as TGTGCCAGCAGCTTAGTTCTTTTGGAAAGCAATCAGCCCCAGCATTTT. This translates into CASSLVLLESNQPQHF.

This clone is a singleton in its sample. CDR3 in amino acids: CASSLGLNTEAFF. CDR3 DNA sequence: TGCGCCAGCAGCCTGGGATTGAACACTGAAGCTTTCTTT. This rearrangement joins TRBV5-1 to TRBJ1-1; the D is unclear. The CDR3 consists of 13 residues. Per the germline V gene, CDR1 is SGHRS and CDR2 is YFSETQ. V was clipped by 4 bases and J by 0 bases, with 7 bases between them.

Written as DNA, the CDR3 is TGCGCCAGCAGCGGGCGATCTAGCACAGATACGCAGTATTTT. Its protein product is CASSGRSSTDTQYF. The chain uses TRBV5-1 and TRBJ2-3; D not resolved. The CDR3 covers 14 residues. V dropped 4 bases and J dropped 0 bases, with 9 bases sitting between them. The germline V gene has CDR1 SGHRS and CDR2 YFSETQ.

The chain has TRBV7-2 and TRBJ2-3; 11 nucleotides line up with TRBD2. The germline gives CDR1 SGHTA, CDR2 FQGNSA. The CDR3 has 16 amino acids. Trimming cost V 6 bases and J 4 bases; bases outside gene matches: 9. CDR3: CASRYLAGGNSDTQYF. The CDR3 region has the DNA TGTGCCAGCAGATATCTAGCGGGAGGCAATTCAGATACGCAGTATTTT.

The rearrangement uses TRBV28 and TRBJ2-6; D perhaps matches TRBD1 (5 bases). Germline V CDR1 and CDR2: MDHEN, SYDVKM. With 7 bases removed from V and 1 base from J, the gap between germline ends came to 14 bases. CDR3 length: 16 amino acids. DNA of the CDR3: TGTGCCAGCATCTCCCAGGGCCTGTCTGGGGCCAACGTCCTGACTTTC. This encodes CASISQGLSGANVLTF.

This rearrangement joins TRBV7-9 to TRBJ2-7; D call uncertain. The germline V and J ends were trimmed by 2 bases and 7 bases, with 12 bases remaining between them. Germline-derived CDR1 and CDR2 are SEHNR and FQNEAQ (reference sequence). CDR3 size: 13 residues. DNA for the CDR3: TGTGCCAGCAGCTTAAGCAACCCTGGTGAGCAGTACTTC. It encodes CASSLSNPGEQYF. The entire variable domain, with the rest obtained from reference TRBV7-9 and TRBJ2-7, is as follows: DTGVSQNPRHKITKRGQNVTFRCDPISEHNRLYWYRQTLGQGPEFLTYFQNEAQLEKSRLLSDRFSAERPKGSFSTLEIQRTEQGDSAMYLCASSLSNPGEQYFGPGTRLTVT.

The chain has TRBV5-1 and TRBJ2-3; the D gene is possibly TRBD1 (6 bases). The CDR3 runs 16 residues. V dropped 4 bases and J dropped 0 bases, with 15 bases sitting between them. The germline V gene encodes CDR1 SGHRS and CDR2 YFSETQ. The CDR3 region is CASSPVGGASTDTQYF. CDR3 DNA sequence: TGCGCCAGCAGCCCCGTAGGGGGAGCTAGCACAGATACGCAGTATTTT.

This clone was detected only once. The rearrangement joins TRBV4-1 to TRBJ1-3; D unresolved. With 1 base removed from V and 8 bases from J, the gap between germline ends came to 21 bases. The CDR3 contains 17 residues. Germline CDR1 is MGHRA and CDR2 is YSYEKL. CDR3 sequence: CASSQVWFSSPGDTIYF. The CDR3 nucleotides are TGCGCCAGCAGCCAAGTATGGTTCTCATCCCCCGGCGACACCATATATTTT.

The V call is TRBV10-3, the J call TRBJ2-1; TRBD1 agrees at 8 bases. J gave up 8 bases and V 5 bases, and 11 bases lay outside the gene matches. The germline V gene has CDR1 ENHRY and CDR2 SYGVKD. This CDR3 contains 15 residues. The CDR3 spells CAISSGTGPWDEQFF. CDR3 in DNA: TGTGCCATCAGTTCCGGGACAGGACCCTGGGATGAGCAGTTCTTC.

V usage is TRBV28 and J usage is TRBJ1-2; 7 bases line up with TRBD1. The CDR3 covers 13 residues. Germline V gives CDR1 MDHEN, CDR2 SYDVKM. The V segment lost 9 bases and the J segment 3 bases; nucleotides outside the gene matches: 7. The CDR3 region has the DNA TGTGCCAGTTTTGGGACAGCCTACTATGGCTACACCTTC. It codes for CASFGTAYYGYTF.

The genes are TRBV14 and TRBJ2-7; D is unresolved. Trimming cost V 4 bases and J 0 bases, with 19 bases left between them. CDR1 is SGHDN, CDR2 FVKESK, per germline. The CDR3 has 17 residues. The chain's CDR3 is CASSPRRFGSLSYEQYF. The CDR3 region has the DNA TGTGCCAGCAGCCCTCGTCGGTTTGGTAGCCTCTCCTACGAGCAGTACTTC. The full variable domain, rest sourced from reference TRBV14 and TRBJ2-7, is EAGVTQFPSHSVIEKGQTVTLRCDPISGHDNLYWYRRVMGKEIKFLLHFVKESKQDESGMPNNRFLAERTGGTYSTLKVQPAELEDSGVYFCASSPRRFGSLSYEQYFGPGTRLTVT.

The chain couples TRBV19 to TRBJ1-2; D ambiguous. Trimming shortened V by 6 bases and J by 2 bases, and 16 bases separated the two germline ends. Germline CDR1 reads LNHDA; CDR2 reads SQIVND (reference sequence). This CDR3 region has 15 residues. The CDR3 is CASRPQWTGNYGYTF. Written as DNA, the CDR3 is TGTGCCAGTAGGCCTCAATGGACGGGAAACTATGGCTACACCTTC.

V gene TRBV9 combines with J gene TRBJ2-7, with 7 bases that match TRBD1. The V gene's germline CDR1 is SGDLS and CDR2 YYNGEE. This CDR3 has 15 residues. The V and J ends lost 0 bases and 0 bases, in that order; junction bases with no gene match: 3. The CDR3 nucleotides read TGTGCCAGCAGCGTAGAAGGGACAGCCTCCTACGAGCAGTACTTC. Translating it yields CASSVEGTASYEQYF.

This CDR3 reads CASSLAGFTDTQYF. The CDR3 DNA follows: TGCGCCAGCAGCTTGGCTGGATTCACAGATACGCAGTATTTT. The chain uses TRBV5-1 and TRBJ2-3; D uncertain. This CDR3 region has 14 residues. Germline-derived CDR1 and CDR2 are SGHRS and YFSETQ. Trimming pared 0 bases from V and 2 bases from J, leaving 7 bases between.

The genes are TRBV19 and TRBJ1-4; weak D call: TRBD1 (5 bases). The CDR3 is made up of 14 amino acids. Trimming cost V 4 bases and J 1 base, with 7 bases left between them. CDR1 and CDR2 from the germline V gene are LNHDA and SQIVND (reference sequence). CDR3 nucleotides: TGTGCCAGTAGTAAGGGGAGAACTAATGAAAAACTGTTTTTT. This gives the protein CASSKGRTNEKLFF.

The rearrangement joins TRBV29-1 to TRBJ2-3; 14 nucleotides align to TRBD2. CDR1 is SQVTM, CDR2 ANQGSEA, per germline. The V and J ends lost 7 bases and 4 bases, in that order; junction bases with no gene match: 16. The CDR3 sequence is 18 residues long. The CDR3 DNA reads as TGCAGCGCCCTGAGACTAGCGGGAGGGCCGGAGAGTTCAGATACGCAGTATTTT. This gives the protein CSALRLAGGPESSDTQYF.

In its sample, this clone was seen a few times. The genes are TRBV5-4 and TRBJ2-5, with D maybe TRBD1 (7 bases). Trimming stripped 0 bases from V and 3 bases from J, with 18 bases between. This CDR3 contains 17 residues. Germline CDR1 and CDR2: SGHNT and YYREEE (reference sequence). For the CDR3, the DNA is TGTGCCAGCAGCTTGGAGAGAGACAGGGTAGCGGAAGAGACCCAGTACTTC. Residues: CASSLERDRVAEETQYF.

The chain joins TRBV19 to TRBJ2-3; D possibly corresponds to TRBD1 (6 bases). The CDR3 covers 16 residues. Trimming cost V 5 bases and J 2 bases, with 17 bases left between them. Germline V lookup: CDR1 LNHDA, CDR2 SQIVND (reference sequence). The CDR3, as DNA: TGTGCCAGTAGTGATCGAGGGGGTAGAATCACAGATACGCAGTATTTT. Its translation is CASSDRGGRITDTQYF.